The 16 T cell receptor beta chains below all came from one sample that was sequenced in a study of PD-1 blockade in mismatch repair-deficient tumors. Some clones are missing from TCRdb's copy, which holds only in-frame ones; the method was immunoSEQ multiplex PCR. Of 90,000 to 120,000 clones listed, 70% to 85% were seen once; the top ten hold roughly 6.2%. The sequencing here drew on peripheral blood, taken less than 37 weeks after starting pembrolizumab. These receptors were obtained from an adult with mismatch repair-deficient cancer.

This clone was counted only a few times. V gene TRBV7-2 combines with J gene TRBJ2-2; D is undetermined. In germline, CDR1 is SGHTA, CDR2 FQGNSA. Trimming shortened V by 5 bases and J by 7 bases, and 11 bases separated the two germline ends. The CDR3 length is 13 residues. The CDR3 bases are TGTGCCAGCAGCGGTCGGCCGGACGGGGAGCTGTTTTTT. Its protein is CASSGRPDGELFF.

This chain links TRBV6-5 with TRBJ2-1, with 9 positions matching TRBD2. The CDR3 runs to 15 residues. With 8 bases clipped from V and 9 bases from J, the junction kept 14 bases outside the gene matches. Germline V CDR1 and CDR2: MNHEY, SVGAGI. The CDR3 nucleotides are TGTGCCAGCGGCCTTGTGCGGGAGGGCCTAGGTGAGCAGTTCTTC. This sequence encodes CASGLVREGLGEQFF.

This clone was seen only once. The V gene is TRBV18, the J gene TRBJ2-3; possible D gene TRBD2, 6 bases. The V end was cut by 0 bases, the J end by 3 bases, with 7 bases between. The CDR3 contains 14 residues. The V gene's germline CDR1 is KGHSH and CDR2 LQKENI. CDR3 sequence: CASSPPLATDTQYF. CDR3 in DNA: TGTGCCAGCTCACCACCACTAGCAACAGATACGCAGTATTTT.

The CDR3 DNA reads TGTGCCAGTAGTATGACCGGGGCCCAGCATTTT. Its translation is CASSMTGAQHF. The chain couples TRBV19 to TRBJ1-5; D gene uncertain. V shed 3 bases and J shed 11 bases, with 8 bases lying between them. The CDR3 is 11 residues long. CDR1 and CDR2 from the germline V gene are LNHDA and SQIVND (reference sequence).

This rearrangement joins TRBV12-5 to TRBJ2-2; tentative D call: TRBD2 (5 bases). Germline lookup yields CDR1 LGHNT and CDR2 FRNRAP. The CDR3 covers 14 residues. With 7 bases removed from V and 6 bases from J, the gap between germline ends came to 15 bases. The CDR3 region is CASVLSVMAGELFF. The CDR3, as DNA: TGTGCTAGTGTGCTTAGCGTGATGGCCGGGGAGCTGTTTTTT.

The chain couples TRBV6-5 to TRBJ1-4; possible D gene TRBD1, 6 bases. The germline CDR1 and CDR2 sequences are MNHEY and SVGAGI. This CDR3 spans 15 amino acids. Deletions cut 2 bases from V and 3 bases from J, with 10 bases between. The CDR3 reads CASSYGGVANEKLFF. The CDR3 coding sequence is TGTGCCAGCAGTTACGGGGGCGTAGCTAATGAAAAACTGTTTTTT.

V gene TRBV19 combines with J gene TRBJ1-3; D remains ambiguous. Trimming shortened V by 3 bases and J by 0 bases, and 9 bases separated the two germline ends. The germline gives CDR1 LNHDA, CDR2 SQIVND (reference sequence). This CDR3 region has 15 residues. The CDR3 protein is CASSIGRGSGNTIYF. The CDR3 region has the DNA TGTGCCAGTAGTATTGGGCGGGGCTCTGGAAACACCATATATTTT.

The chain is built from TRBV28 and TRBJ2-7; 8 bases are a match to TRBD2. Losses at the gene ends were 6 bases for V and 1 base for J; bases not matched to a gene: 2. The CDR3 consists of 13 residues. In germline, CDR1 is MDHEN, CDR2 SYDVKM. This CDR3 is CASRAGGSYEQYF. The CDR3 DNA sequence: TGTGCCAGCAGGGCGGGGGGATCCTACGAGCAGTACTTC.

The chain carries TRBV12-2 and TRBJ2-7; TRBD2, as called in the table, went unchecked against the DNA. TRBV12-2 represents a pseudogene. The CDR3 sequence is 17 residues long. Here the CDR3 DNA reads TGTGCAAGTCGCAGGACTAGCGGGAGGATCGGGACCTACGAGCAGTACTTC. Protein product: CASRRTSGRIGTYEQYF.

V usage is TRBV6-6 and J usage is TRBJ1-5; 11 positions match TRBD1. CDR1 is MNHNY and CDR2 is SVGAGI in the germline V gene (reference sequence). The CDR3 is 14 amino acids. V trimming: 6 bases; J trimming: 3 bases; junction bases outside the gene matches: 1. The CDR3 coding sequence is TGTGCCAGCAGGGGACAGGGGGACAATCAGCCCCAGCATTTT. It yields the protein CASRGQGDNQPQHF.

This clone has a handful of counts. The chain couples TRBV27 to TRBJ1-3; a possible D gene is TRBD1 (6 bases). The germline V gene encodes CDR1 MNHEY and CDR2 SMNVEV (reference sequence). The V end was cut by 4 bases, the J end by 4 bases, with 14 bases between. CDR3 length: 15 residues. CDR3 region: CASSSGAGDGNTIYF. As DNA, the CDR3 is TGTGCCAGCAGTTCCGGTGCAGGGGACGGAAACACCATATATTTT.

The gene calls are TRBV30 and TRBJ2-1; unclear D gene. CDR3 size: 13 residues. V dropped 2 bases and J dropped 6 bases, with 11 bases sitting between them. CDR1 and CDR2 from the germline V gene are GTSNPN and SVGIG (reference sequence). The CDR3 DNA follows: TGTGCCTGGAGTCCGTCTTGGGCCAATGAGCAGTTCTTC. This translates into CAWSPSWANEQFF.

This chain joins TRBV5-5 and TRBJ2-7, with D perhaps matching TRBD2 (6 bases). The germline V gene encodes CDR1 SGHKS and CDR2 YYEKEE (reference sequence). The CDR3 covers 14 residues. Between the trimmed V and J ends, which lost 2 bases and 5 bases, there was a span of 14 bases. CDR3 sequence reads: CASSLVGLVNEQYF. CDR3 coding DNA: TGTGCCAGCAGCTTAGTGGGACTGGTAAACGAGCAGTACTTC.

The J gene is TRBJ2-1, the V gene TRBV7-3; D is possibly TRBD2 (6 bases). The CDR3 has 16 amino acids. Germline values: CDR1 SGHTA, CDR2 FQGTGA. The ends were cut back, 5 bases at V and 7 bases at J, with 21 bases in the middle. The CDR3 nucleotides read TGTGCCAGCAGCGTGTCCGGGACTCTCTCGGGGAATGAGCAGTTCTTC. This sequence encodes CASSVSGTLSGNEQFF.

V is TRBV7-9 and J is TRBJ1-1; D may be TRBD1 (5 bases). V was pared by 10 bases and J by 8 bases, with 20 bases between. CDR1 and CDR2 (germline): SEHNR, FQNEAQ (reference sequence). The CDR3 spans 13 residues. The CDR3 is CANRGDLSSEAFF. The CDR3 nucleotides read TGTGCCAACCGGGGGGACCTCAGCTCCGAAGCTTTCTTT.

This chain connects TRBV5-4 to TRBJ1-1; the D is unclear. Trimming removed 1 base from V and 2 bases from J, with 9 bases in between. The germline CDR1 and CDR2 sequences are SGHNT and YYREEE (reference sequence). This CDR3 contains 14 residues. The DNA of the CDR3 is TGTGCCAGCAGCTTGTTTGTAGACAACACTGAAGCTTTCTTT. It yields the protein CASSLFVDNTEAFF.